The 16 T cell receptor beta chains presented below share a single source sample, sequenced in a study of blood T cell repertoires in COVID-19. Assay: immunoSEQ multiplex PCR; the TCRdb copy retains only in-frame clones and omits some. The table has 150,000 to 200,000 clones, around nine tenths seen once. Material for sequencing was peripheral blood. These receptors all stem from a man between 65 and 85 years old with acute or convalescent COVID-19.

V is TRBV7-2 and J is TRBJ2-7, with 7 bases that match TRBD1. Germline values: CDR1 SGHTA, CDR2 FQGNSA. The V segment lost 2 bases and the J segment 3 bases; nucleotides outside the gene matches: 4. The CDR3 runs to 14 residues. The CDR3 protein is CASSLKGQIYEQYF. The CDR3 nucleotides read TGTGCCAGCAGCTTAAAGGGACAGATCTACGAGCAGTACTTC.

The chain employs TRBV10-3 and TRBJ2-2, with a tentative D call TRBD2 (6 bases). The CDR3 contains 15 residues. Germline V lookup: CDR1 ENHRY, CDR2 SYGVKD. V dropped 4 bases and J dropped 7 bases, with 16 bases sitting between them. CDR3 DNA sequence: TGTGCCATCAGTGCGGATCCAGCGGGCCGCGGGGAGCTGTTTTTT. It encodes CAISADPAGRGELFF.

The rearrangement uses TRBV24-1 and TRBJ2-3; D gene unclear. The CDR3 is 15 residues long. Germline V gene sequence: CDR1 KGHDR, CDR2 SFDVKD. Trimming left V 1 base short and J 1 base short, with 8 bases between. The CDR3 bases are TGTGCCACCAGTGATTTAGGCGGAGGCACAGATACGCAGTATTTT. Translation gives CATSDLGGGTDTQYF.

This clone has only a few counts. The rearrangement links TRBV3-1 (or the pseudogene TRBV3-2) to TRBJ1-5; TRBD1 matches at 11 bases. Germline CDR1 LGHDT, CDR2 YNNKEL (reference sequence). CDR3 length: 18 residues. Unmatched junction bases numbered 12, after V lost 4 bases and J lost 4 bases. The CDR3, as DNA: TGTGCCAGCAGCCTCGAACACCACGGACAGGGGGCGAATCAGCCCCAGCATTTT. Its translation: CASSLEHHGQGANQPQHF.

CDR3 sequence: CASSLGTGTVNLAQHF. The DNA of the CDR3 is TGTGCCAGCAGTTTGGGAACCGGGACAGTTAATCTGGCCCAGCATTTT. The rearrangement uses TRBV6-6 and TRBJ1-5, with 7 bases matching TRBD1. The junction had 17 bases not matched to a gene; V was cut back by 4 bases and J by 11 bases. The CDR3 spans 16 residues. Germline loops: CDR1 MNHNY, CDR2 SVGAGI (reference sequence).

This chain joins TRBV2 and TRBJ1-5; TRBD1 is a possible D gene (6 bases). Germline CDR1 and CDR2: SNHLY and FYNNEI. Trimming stripped 4 bases from V and 7 bases from J, with 14 bases between. This CDR3 has 14 amino acids. CDR3 amino acids: CASSVKGDRQPQHF. CDR3 in DNA: TGTGCCAGCAGTGTCAAGGGGGATAGACAGCCCCAGCATTTT.

This sequence joins TRBV3-1 (or the pseudogene TRBV3-2) and TRBJ2-1, with TRBD2 identical over 12 bases. Germline V gene lookup returns CDR1 LGHDT and CDR2 YNNKEL (reference sequence). CDR3 length equals 16 residues. The ends lost 6 bases at V and 7 bases at J; junction bases unmatched: 10. Written as DNA, the CDR3 is TGTGCCAGCAGTTTCGGACTAGCGGGGACTGGTAATGAGCAGTTCTTC. This gives the protein CASSFGLAGTGNEQFF.

This clone was picked up one time. The chain is built from TRBV2 and TRBJ2-3, with 7 bases identical to TRBD2. Germline V gives CDR1 SNHLY, CDR2 FYNNEI. V was pared by 3 bases and J by 6 bases, with 6 bases of the junction left unmatched. This CDR3 region has 14 residues. CDR3 nucleotide sequence: TGTGCCAGCAGTGAGGAGGCGGGAGCGGATACGCAGTATTTT. Translating gives CASSEEAGADTQYF.

The rearrangement joins TRBV18 to TRBJ2-7; no clear D. The germline gives CDR1 KGHSH, CDR2 LQKENI. The V end was cut by 0 bases, the J end by 3 bases, with 9 bases between. The CDR3 has 14 amino acids. CDR3 in amino acids: CASSPPTVGYEQYF. The CDR3 coding sequence is TGTGCCAGCTCACCACCAACAGTAGGCTACGAGCAGTACTTC. The complete variable domain, with remaining parts taken from reference TRBV18 and TRBJ2-7, reads NAGVMQNPRHLVRRRGQEARLRCSPMKGHSHVYWYRQLPEEGLKFMVYLQKENIIDESGMPKERFSAEFPKEGPSILRIQQVVRGDSAAYFCASSPPTVGYEQYFGPGTRLTVT.

The chain joins TRBV4-1 to TRBJ2-1; TRBD1 matches at 8 bases. The junction had 12 bases not matched to a gene; V was cut back by 4 bases and J by 10 bases. The CDR3 spans 15 residues. Germline V CDR1 and CDR2: MGHRA, YSYEKL. CDR3 nucleotides: TGCGCCAGCAGCCCCGGACAGGGACCTATGCGGGAGCAGTTCTTC. Protein: CASSPGQGPMREQFF.

This clone was picked up a small number of times. This chain connects TRBV7-9 to TRBJ2-4; tentative D call: TRBD2 (5 bases). This CDR3 comprises 13 residues. The V and J ends lost 5 bases and 7 bases respectively, with 12 bases between them. Germline V lookup: CDR1 SEHNR, CDR2 FQNEAQ (reference sequence). CDR3: CASSLHGENIQYF. CDR3 coding DNA: TGTGCCAGCAGCCTCCATGGGGAGAACATTCAGTACTTC. Together with reference TRBV7-9 and TRBJ2-4, the CDR3 gives the full variable domain: DTGVSQNPRHKITKRGQNVTFRCDPISEHNRLYWYRQTLGQGPEFLTYFQNEAQLEKSRLLSDRFSAERPKGSFSTLEIQRTEQGDSAMYLCASSLHGENIQYFGAGTRLSVL.

V and J are TRBV28 and TRBJ2-7; D is perhaps TRBD2 (5 bases). The V gene lost 5 bases and the J gene lost 0 bases, with 11 bases spanning the gap. CDR1 is MDHEN and CDR2 is SYDVKM in the germline V gene. This CDR3 is 14 amino acids long. The CDR3 DNA follows: TGTGCCAGCAGTCCCTTTCGGGGCTCCTACGAGCAGTACTTC. The encoded protein is CASSPFRGSYEQYF.

This clone turned up a few times. One end of the junction fails to match germline, which may point to a read error. The gene calls are TRBV7-7 and TRBJ2-7, with TRBD1 identical over 8 bases. CDR1 SSHAT and CDR2 FNYEAQ come from the germline V gene (reference sequence). CDR3 length: 16 amino acids. The DNA of the CDR3 is TGTGCTAGCAGCTTAGCGCTCGAGACAGGGGTGCACGAGCAGTACTTC. It yields the protein CASSLALETGVHEQYF. Complete variable domain (other parts from reference TRBV7-7 and TRBJ2-7): GAGVSQSPRYKVTKRGQDVTLRCDPISSHATLYWYQQALGQGPEFLTYFNYEAQPDKSGLPSDRFSAERPEGSISTLTIQRTEQRDSAMYRCASSLALETGVHEQYFGPGTRLTVT.

The chain links TRBV11-3 to TRBJ2-3, with 7 bases matching TRBD1. Trimming removed 5 bases from V and 6 bases from J; junction bases left unmatched: 2. The CDR3 sequence is 12 residues long. Germline V lookup: CDR1 SGHNT, CDR2 YENEEA. CDR3 in DNA: TGTGCCAGCAGCCCCAGGGGGGATACGCAGTATTTT. Its translation: CASSPRGDTQYF.

V gene TRBV4-2 combines with J gene TRBJ2-3; 12 nucleotides match TRBD1. The CDR3 extends over 17 amino acids. Germline V lookup: CDR1 LGHNA, CDR2 YNFKEQ. J was trimmed by 5 bases and V by 0 bases; bases with no gene match: 6. The CDR3 nucleotides read TGTGCCAGCAGCCAAGAACCGGGACAGGGGGCCATAGATACGCAGTATTTT. This sequence encodes CASSQEPGQGAIDTQYF.

The V and J genes are TRBV9 and TRBJ2-2; 7 nucleotides align to TRBD1. In germline, CDR1 is SGDLS, CDR2 YYNGEE. The CDR3 consists of 15 residues. After removal of 3 bases from V and 4 bases from J, the junction contained 6 bases not matched to a gene. The CDR3 coding sequence is TGTGCCAGCAGCGCTTACAGGGGTGCCACCGGGGAGCTGTTTTTT. Translated: CASSAYRGATGELFF.